The 5 T cell receptor beta chains listed next were all sequenced from one sample in a study of T cell repertoires in cytomegalovirus infection. TCRdb fed the reads into MiXCR, producing one record per CDR3 protein. Found here are 830,000 or so distinct CDR3 sequences, over 25% of them singletons; the top ten hold about an eighth. Their antigens are not known. This specimen consisted of cultured CD8+ T cells from PBMCs, obtained from culture after CMV antigen stimulation. The receptors come from a human donor in good health (CMV status not recorded). Some clones in this sample may be carry-over from other donors' samples.

As concerns this clonotype: This may come from a read error, since a much larger clone is one base off. The rearrangement joins TRBV7-2 to TRBJ1-1; D may be TRBD1 (6 bases). From germline, CDR1 is SGHTA and CDR2 FQGNSA. The CDR3 has 15 amino acids. The CDR3 sequence is CASSLVMDGDTKAFF. The CDR3 bases are TGTGCCAGCAGCTTAGTTATGGATGGGGACACTAAAGCTTTCTTT.

The chain combines TRBV20-1 with TRBJ2-7, with TRBD1 matching over 12 bases. The CDR3 sequence is 17 residues long. V lost 1 base to trimming and J lost 5 bases; unmatched junction nucleotides: 12. Germline V gene lookup returns CDR1 DFQATT and CDR2 SNEGSKA (reference sequence). The CDR3 protein is CSARGNKGTGGMNEQYV. The CDR3 DNA reads as TGCAGTGCTAGAGGAAACAAGGGGACAGGGGGCATGAACGAGCAGTACGTC.

V usage is TRBV6-2 or TRBV6-3 and J usage is TRBJ2-1, with unresolved D. The germline V gene has CDR1 MNHEY and CDR2 SVGEGT. This CDR3 contains 14 residues. Trimming removed 2 bases from V and 5 bases from J, with 10 bases in between. CDR3 bases: TGTGCCAGCAGTTACGGGATACCTAACAATGAGCAGTTCTTC. Its translation is CASSYGIPNNEQFF.

A remark on this clonotype: Relative to the germline gene, one junction end is altered; a read error may explain this. This chain links TRBV27 with TRBJ1-1; maybe TRBD1 (5 bases). CDR1 is MNHEY and CDR2 is SMNVEV in the germline V gene (reference sequence). The CDR3 is made up of 13 amino acids. Here the CDR3 DNA reads TGTGCCAGCAGCGGGGCGGCCCTGAACACTGAAGCTTTT. Its translation: CASSGAALNTEAF.

This clonotype occurred a few times. The chain carries TRBV6-2 or TRBV6-3 and TRBJ2-3; 8 bases fit TRBD2. Germline lookup yields CDR1 MNHEY and CDR2 SVGEGT. Germline trimming cut 5 bases from V and 2 bases from J; bases unmatched to any gene: 15. The CDR3 contains 18 residues. The CDR3 loop is CASSLSIYGGGHTDTQYF. Here the CDR3 DNA reads TGTGCCAGCAGTCTCTCTATCTATGGCGGGGGGCACACAGATACGCAGTATTTT.